This TCR beta chain emerged from a study of beta chain features in type 1 diabetes. Regarding the study as a whole: More deletions and fewer insertions at VDJ junctions were found in patients with type 1 diabetes.

The CDR3 totals 15 residues. Per germline, CDR1 MNHNS and CDR2 SASEGT. V dropped 8 bases and J dropped 6; count of bases not matched to a gene: 10. Of the isolated RNA, all was reverse transcribed, and so the sequenced material was expressed TCRB transcripts. Samples of naive, central memory and regulatory T cells yielded a mean of about 3.4 million reads. Libraries were prepared by immunoSEQ multiplex PCR; TCRdb keeps only in-frame clonotypes and omits some of them. The sample gives 300,000 to 450,000 clones, roughly 13% of which show up once; about 0.018% is in the top ten. This clone was found a few times. What it binds is not known.

The chain has TRBV6-1 and TRBJ1-6, with 7 nucleotides matching TRBD1. This clonotype originated in a man between 18 and 29 years old in good health. Sequenced material: naive CD4+ T cells from blood. Here the CDR3 DNA reads TGTGCCAGCGTCCTACAGGGGTTAGCTAATTCACCCCTCCACTTT. Protein sequence: CASVLQGLANSPLHF.